The sequence of this TCR beta chain was determined in a study of cytomegalovirus exposure and HLA in healthy donors. The PCR employed 60 Vbeta primers together with 13 Jbeta primers. Sequencing was performed with immunoSEQ multiplex PCR; in TCRdb, only in-frame clones are kept and a portion is missing. The top ten clones hold less than 2% of a sample with under 150,000 clones, about 82% of them seen once. Germline lookup yields CDR1 SEHNR and CDR2 FQNEAQ (reference sequence). The CDR3 runs to 16 residues. The V gene end was trimmed by 7 bases and the J gene end by 2 bases; junction bases not matched to a gene: 10.

The source material was PBMCs. This clonotype was sampled from a female donor in good health and CMV-seropositive. The chain links TRBV7-9 to TRBJ2-5; 10 bases agree with TRBD2. This CDR3 is CASTFGGSGGQETQYF. In nucleotides, the CDR3 is TGTGCCAGCACCTTTGGGGGTAGCGGGGGGCAAGAGACCCAGTACTTC.